This T cell receptor (beta chain) comes out of a study of shared T cell receptors in the human thymus. V gave up 2 bases and J gave up 3 bases, with 19 bases separating them. Germline assignment: CDR1 SNHLY and CDR2 FYNNEI. This CDR3 contains 17 residues. The repertoire was sequenced with immunoSEQ multiplex PCR; TCRdb's copy has only in-frame clones and lacks some. The table includes about 540,000 clones, around 78% detected once. The sample was also linked to a second study, of human thymus T cells. That paper states: Finnish infants who were healthy and having corrective surgery for congenital heart defects made up the donors. Thymus specimens were resections from corrective heart surgery. Thymic and blood repertoires showed apparently biased V and J gene usage. Highly overlapping thymic repertoires among unrelated individuals were reported in related research.

This chain joins TRBV2 and TRBJ1-2, with D possibly TRBD1 on 5 matching bases. The sequenced sample consisted of thymocytes. The sequence was obtained from a boy less than two years old with a congenital heart defect. CDR3 sequence reads: CASSEKSAGGWYYGYTF. The CDR3 DNA reads as TGTGCCAGCAGTGAAAAGTCTGCGGGGGGGTGGTACTATGGCTACACCTTC.